These T cell receptor beta chains were read from a single sample in a study of T cells in Graves' hyperthyroidism and ophthalmopathy. One entry per CDR3 protein, called by TCRdb with MiXCR from the multiplex PCR reads. This sample has fewer than 350,000 distinct CDR3 sequences, with about 14% found just once. What was sequenced was blood. These receptors were obtained from a woman aged 25 to 39 with Graves' hyperthyroidism that later progressed to Graves' ophthalmopathy. The CDR3 runs from the conserved cysteine through the conserved F or W. A D gene is named only where the DNA matches it firmly. Clone size is given for some rows only: seen once, a few or many times, or a class if the clone is expanded.

cdr3_nt: TGTGCCAGCAGCTCAGCAGGGGGCCCCCTCTACGAGCAGTACTTC; cdr3_aa: CASSSAGGPLYEQYF; clone_size: many; d_call: TRBD1; j_call: TRBJ2-7; cdr3_length: 15; v_call: TRBV7-2
cdr3_nt: TGCGCCAGCAGCTTGGACGAGAATCAGCCCCAGCATTTT; cdr3_aa: CASSLDENQPQHF; clone_size: many; d_call: -; j_call: TRBJ1-5; cdr3_length: 13; v_call: TRBV5-1
cdr3_nt: TGTGCCAGCAGTTTAATGGCGGGGGTTAACACCGGGGAGCTGTTTTTT; cdr3_aa: CASSLMAGVNTGELFF; clone_size: many; d_call: TRBD2; j_call: TRBJ2-2; cdr3_length: 16; v_call: TRBV27
cdr3_nt: TGTGCCAGCAGCGTAGTTCCGGGGGACTACAATGAGCAGTTCTTC; cdr3_aa: CASSVVPGDYNEQFF; clone_size: many; d_call: -; j_call: TRBJ2-1; cdr3_length: 15; v_call: TRBV9
cdr3_nt: TGTGCCAGCAGCTTAGTAGGGACCCTTCGGGGGACGGCGACTTCCTACGAGCAGTACTTC; cdr3_aa: CASSLVGTLRGTATSYEQYF; clone_size: many; d_call: -; j_call: TRBJ2-7; cdr3_length: 20; v_call: TRBV7-2
cdr3_nt: TGCAGTGCGGGGACTAGCGGTAGGTCCTACGAGCAGTACTTC; cdr3_aa: CSAGTSGRSYEQYF; clone_size: many; d_call: TRBD2; j_call: TRBJ2-7; cdr3_length: 14; v_call: TRBV20-1
cdr3_nt: TGTGCCAGCAGTTTGGACCACTACGAGCAGTACTTC; cdr3_aa: CASSLDHYEQYF; clone_size: many; d_call: -; j_call: TRBJ2-7; cdr3_length: 12; v_call: TRBV12-3/TRBV12-4
cdr3_nt: TGTGCCTGGAGGCCTGCGGCAGAGACCCAGTACTTC; cdr3_aa: CAWRPAAETQYF; clone_size: many; d_call: -; j_call: TRBJ2-5; cdr3_length: 12; v_call: TRBV30
cdr3_nt: TGTGCCAGCAGTTTAGGTGCCGAGGCCCCTATGTCCCACGAGCAGTACTTC; cdr3_aa: CASSLGAEAPMSHEQYF; clone_size: many; d_call: -; j_call: TRBJ2-7; cdr3_length: 17; v_call: TRBV28
cdr3_nt: TGTGCCAGCAGCTTGAGGCAGTCCTCTTACGAGCAGTACTTC; cdr3_aa: CASSLRQSSYEQYF; clone_size: many; d_call: -; j_call: TRBJ2-7; cdr3_length: 14; v_call: TRBV5-5
cdr3_nt: TGTGCCAGAGAACGACTAGCGGGAGGTGATGAGCAGTTCTTC; cdr3_aa: CARERLAGGDEQFF; clone_size: many; d_call: TRBD2; j_call: TRBJ2-1; cdr3_length: 14; v_call: TRBV7-9
cdr3_nt: TGTGCCTGGAGTGATATCAATTACGCTGAAGCTTTCTTT; cdr3_aa: CAWSDINYAEAFF; clone_size: many; d_call: -; j_call: TRBJ1-1; cdr3_length: 13; v_call: TRBV30
cdr3_nt: TGTGCCAGTCGGGAACTAGCAGGCTATGAGCAGTTCTTC; cdr3_aa: CASRELAGYEQFF; clone_size: -; d_call: -; j_call: TRBJ2-1; cdr3_length: 13; v_call: TRBV19
cdr3_nt: TGCAGTGCTCCCCGACTAGCGGGAGTCTACGAGCAGTACTTC; cdr3_aa: CSAPRLAGVYEQYF; clone_size: many; d_call: TRBD2; j_call: TRBJ2-7; cdr3_length: 14; v_call: TRBV20-1
cdr3_nt: TGTGCCAGCAGGACCAAAGGGACAGGGGGCAATGAGCAGTTCTTC; cdr3_aa: CASRTKGTGGNEQFF; clone_size: many; d_call: TRBD1; j_call: TRBJ2-1; cdr3_length: 15; v_call: TRBV6-1
cdr3_nt: TGTGCCAGCAGCTTGGGGGGGCGCGGCACAGATACGCAGTATTTT; cdr3_aa: CASSLGGRGTDTQYF; clone_size: many; d_call: -; j_call: TRBJ2-3; cdr3_length: 15; v_call: TRBV5-6
cdr3_nt: TGTGCCAGCAGAGATGAGGGGTTGGAGCTGTTTTTT; cdr3_aa: CASRDEGLELFF; clone_size: few; d_call: -; j_call: TRBJ2-2; cdr3_length: 12; v_call: TRBV6-2/TRBV6-3
cdr3_nt: TGTGCCAGCAGACCGGACAGGGCGAGCTCCTACAATGAGCAGTTCTTC; cdr3_aa: CASRPDRASSYNEQFF; clone_size: many; d_call: TRBD1; j_call: TRBJ2-1; cdr3_length: 16; v_call: TRBV11-1
cdr3_nt: TGCAGTGCTAGAGCCGGGACAGGGGTTACGCCTGAAGCTTTCTTT; cdr3_aa: CSARAGTGVTPEAFF; clone_size: few; d_call: TRBD1; j_call: TRBJ1-1; cdr3_length: 15; v_call: TRBV20-1
cdr3_nt: TGTGCCAGCAGTCAGGAGTCCGCGGAGTTAAACAATGAGCAGTTCTTC; cdr3_aa: CASSQESAELNNEQFF; clone_size: -; d_call: -; j_call: TRBJ2-1; cdr3_length: 16; v_call: TRBV5-4
cdr3_nt: TGTGCCAGCAGCCTGGACTGGAACACAGATACGCAGTATTTT; cdr3_aa: CASSLDWNTDTQYF; clone_size: many; d_call: -; j_call: TRBJ2-3; cdr3_length: 14; v_call: TRBV5-6
cdr3_nt: TGCGCCAGCAGCCAAGATCATCACATCTCCTATAATTCACCCCTCCACTTT; cdr3_aa: CASSQDHHISYNSPLHF; clone_size: -; d_call: -; j_call: TRBJ1-6; cdr3_length: 17; v_call: TRBV4-1
cdr3_nt: TGCAGCGTCCTAGGACGGGATGTATACAATGAGCAGTTCTTC; cdr3_aa: CSVLGRDVYNEQFF; clone_size: many; d_call: -; j_call: TRBJ2-1; cdr3_length: 14; v_call: TRBV29-1
cdr3_nt: TGTGCCAGCAGCTTAGCGGTTTACACGGAGCAGTACTTC; cdr3_aa: CASSLAVYTEQYF; clone_size: -; d_call: -; j_call: TRBJ2-7; cdr3_length: 13; v_call: TRBV7-2
cdr3_nt: TGTGCCAGCCGGGACAGGGGGCTCGGGACTGAAGCTTTCTTT; cdr3_aa: CASRDRGLGTEAFF; clone_size: many; d_call: TRBD1; j_call: TRBJ1-1; cdr3_length: 14; v_call: TRBV28
cdr3_nt: TGTGCCAGCAGCCGACGGCTTCCTGGGACTTCACCCCTCCACTTT; cdr3_aa: CASSRRLPGTSPLHF; clone_size: many; d_call: -; j_call: TRBJ1-6; cdr3_length: 15; v_call: TRBV3-1
cdr3_nt: TGTGCCAGCAGCCCTCCTGGGGGGACCGGGGAGCTGTTTTTT; cdr3_aa: CASSPPGGTGELFF; clone_size: many; d_call: -; j_call: TRBJ2-2; cdr3_length: 14; v_call: TRBV9
cdr3_nt: TGTGCCAGCAGTTTCTACGGACAGTACTACGAGCAGTACTTC; cdr3_aa: CASSFYGQYYEQYF; clone_size: many; d_call: -; j_call: TRBJ2-7; cdr3_length: 14; v_call: TRBV28
cdr3_nt: TGTGCCAGCGGCTCCCGACTAGCGGGAGGGGCCTACAATGAGCAGTTCTTC; cdr3_aa: CASGSRLAGGAYNEQFF; clone_size: -; d_call: TRBD2; j_call: TRBJ2-1; cdr3_length: 17; v_call: TRBV11-2
cdr3_nt: TGTGCCAGCAGCCGCTACAGGGGGGGTGGCGATGAGCAGTTCTTC; cdr3_aa: CASSRYRGGGDEQFF; clone_size: many; d_call: -; j_call: TRBJ2-1; cdr3_length: 15; v_call: TRBV7-9
cdr3_nt: TGCAGCGTTGGGGCGGGGACCTACGAGCAGTACTTC; cdr3_aa: CSVGAGTYEQYF; clone_size: -; d_call: -; j_call: TRBJ2-7; cdr3_length: 12; v_call: TRBV29-1
cdr3_nt: TGTGCCAGCAGTTACTCTCAGGCTAGCGCGTACGAGCAGTACTTC; cdr3_aa: CASSYSQASAYEQYF; clone_size: many; d_call: -; j_call: TRBJ2-7; cdr3_length: 15; v_call: TRBV6-5
cdr3_nt: TGTGCCAGCAGCGTCGGAGGGGTGGGGGAAAAACTGTTTTTT; cdr3_aa: CASSVGGVGEKLFF; clone_size: many; d_call: -; j_call: TRBJ1-4; cdr3_length: 14; v_call: TRBV12-3/TRBV12-4
cdr3_nt: TGTGCCTACCACAGGGATTTGGGGTACGAGCAGTACTTC; cdr3_aa: CAYHRDLGYEQYF; clone_size: many; d_call: -; j_call: TRBJ2-7; cdr3_length: 13; v_call: TRBV30
cdr3_nt: TGTGCCAGCAGTCTCAGCGACTTGATAGCGGGCCCCTACAATGAGCAGTTCTTC; cdr3_aa: CASSLSDLIAGPYNEQFF; clone_size: many; d_call: TRBD2; j_call: TRBJ2-1; cdr3_length: 18; v_call: TRBV12-3/TRBV12-4
cdr3_nt: TGTGCCAGCTCACCACTCGAGGGGGCTAGGCAGCCCCAGCATTTT; cdr3_aa: CASSPLEGARQPQHF; clone_size: -; d_call: TRBD1; j_call: TRBJ1-5; cdr3_length: 15; v_call: TRBV18
cdr3_nt: TGTGCCAGCTCAGTGGCTAGCGGGAGGACGGCCTCCTACGAGCAGTACTTC; cdr3_aa: CASSVASGRTASYEQYF; clone_size: -; d_call: TRBD2; j_call: TRBJ2-7; cdr3_length: 17; v_call: TRBV18
cdr3_nt: TGTGCCAGAGGGCTAGCGGGAGGTTACGAGCAGTACTTC; cdr3_aa: CARGLAGGYEQYF; clone_size: many; d_call: TRBD2; j_call: TRBJ2-7; cdr3_length: 13; v_call: TRBV2
cdr3_nt: TGTGCCAGCAGTGTCCCAGGGGTGAACAATGAGCAGTTCTTC; cdr3_aa: CASSVPGVNNEQFF; clone_size: few; d_call: -; j_call: TRBJ2-1; cdr3_length: 14; v_call: TRBV25-1
cdr3_nt: TGTGCCAGCTTTGGGGGAATCCCTGGAGGTTCCTACGAGCAGTACTTC; cdr3_aa: CASFGGIPGGSYEQYF; clone_size: many; d_call: -; j_call: TRBJ2-7; cdr3_length: 16; v_call: TRBV10-3
cdr3_nt: TGTGCTAGTGGTTTGGTTACAGGGGGGGGCACTGAAGCTTTCTTT; cdr3_aa: CASGLVTGGGTEAFF; clone_size: many; d_call: TRBD1; j_call: TRBJ1-1; cdr3_length: 15; v_call: TRBV12-5
cdr3_nt: TGTGCCAGTAGTAAACTAGCGGGGTCCTACGAGCAGTACTTC; cdr3_aa: CASSKLAGSYEQYF; clone_size: -; d_call: TRBD2; j_call: TRBJ2-7; cdr3_length: 14; v_call: TRBV19
cdr3_nt: TGCAGTGCTAGAGATACAGGGACTAACTATGGCTACACCTTC; cdr3_aa: CSARDTGTNYGYTF; clone_size: many; d_call: -; j_call: TRBJ1-2; cdr3_length: 14; v_call: TRBV20-1
cdr3_nt: TGTGCTAGCCTGGGGGGAAGGGGAGAGACCCAGTACTTC; cdr3_aa: CASLGGRGETQYF; clone_size: many; d_call: -; j_call: TRBJ2-5; cdr3_length: 13; v_call: TRBV12-5
cdr3_nt: TGCGCCAGCAGCCAGGTGGGGGCCCCGGCCACCGGGGAGCTGTTTTTT; cdr3_aa: CASSQVGAPATGELFF; clone_size: -; d_call: -; j_call: TRBJ2-2; cdr3_length: 16; v_call: TRBV7-2
cdr3_nt: TGTGCCAGCAGCTTCCAGACAGGGGCCTTCACAGATACGCAGTATTTT; cdr3_aa: CASSFQTGAFTDTQYF; clone_size: many; d_call: TRBD1; j_call: TRBJ2-3; cdr3_length: 16; v_call: TRBV7-9
cdr3_nt: TGTGCCAGCACCGACAGGGTGCACGAGCAGTACTTC; cdr3_aa: CASTDRVHEQYF; clone_size: -; d_call: TRBD1; j_call: TRBJ2-7; cdr3_length: 12; v_call: TRBV27
cdr3_nt: TGTGCCTGGAGTGTACGGACAGGGGGTATTTACGAGCAGTACTTC; cdr3_aa: CAWSVRTGGIYEQYF; clone_size: few; d_call: TRBD1; j_call: TRBJ2-7; cdr3_length: 15; v_call: TRBV30
cdr3_nt: TGTGCCAGCAGCCAAGGAAACACCGACACCGGGGAGCTGTTTTTT; cdr3_aa: CASSQGNTDTGELFF; clone_size: many; d_call: -; j_call: TRBJ2-2; cdr3_length: 15; v_call: TRBV3-1
cdr3_nt: TGCAGCGTTGCGACAGAAAACACTGAAGCTTTCTTT; cdr3_aa: CSVATENTEAFF; clone_size: many; d_call: -; j_call: TRBJ1-1; cdr3_length: 12; v_call: TRBV29-1
cdr3_nt: TGTGCCACCAGCCCGGGGTCAGGGAACAATCAGCCCCAGCATTTT; cdr3_aa: CATSPGSGNNQPQHF; clone_size: few; d_call: -; j_call: TRBJ1-5; cdr3_length: 15; v_call: TRBV15
cdr3_nt: TGTGCCAGTAGTATAGCCGGGAGCTCCTACAATGAGCAGTTCTTC; cdr3_aa: CASSIAGSSYNEQFF; clone_size: many; d_call: -; j_call: TRBJ2-1; cdr3_length: 15; v_call: TRBV19
cdr3_nt: TGTGCCAGCAGCGTGCGGACAGGGGCTAGCTCCTACAATGAGCAGTTCTTC; cdr3_aa: CASSVRTGASSYNEQFF; clone_size: few; d_call: TRBD1; j_call: TRBJ2-1; cdr3_length: 17; v_call: TRBV9
cdr3_nt: TGTGCCAGCAGTCCCGGACCCGGTAGGCAGTTCTTC; cdr3_aa: CASSPGPGRQFF; clone_size: few; d_call: -; j_call: TRBJ2-1; cdr3_length: 12; v_call: TRBV6-1